This entry features one T cell receptor (beta chain) sequence. The target antigen is unknown. The table came from immunoSEQ multiplex PCR; TCRdb's copy has only in-frame clones and leaves some out. The sample consists of some 130,000 clones, approximately 82% of them appearing once. Germline V gives CDR1 MRHNA, CDR2 SNTAGT. Trimming took 2 bases from V and 1 from J; bases not matched to a gene: 3. The CDR3 covers 16 residues. This record belongs to a study of cytomegalovirus exposure and HLA in healthy donors. It was the roughly 130-subject validation cohort, separate from the approximately 620-subject first cohort, to which the donors belonged. Study results and limitations: Cytomegalovirus-associated status was assigned to about 150 TCR beta chains.

The V gene is TRBV6-4, the J gene TRBJ1-3, with 9 bases fitting TRBD1. Material: PBMCs. The TCR was taken from a man younger than 40 in good health and CMV-seropositive. CDR3 residues: CASSDQTGGSGNTIYF. The CDR3 DNA reads as TGTGCCAGCAGTGACCAGACAGGGGGGTCTGGAAACACCATATATTTT.